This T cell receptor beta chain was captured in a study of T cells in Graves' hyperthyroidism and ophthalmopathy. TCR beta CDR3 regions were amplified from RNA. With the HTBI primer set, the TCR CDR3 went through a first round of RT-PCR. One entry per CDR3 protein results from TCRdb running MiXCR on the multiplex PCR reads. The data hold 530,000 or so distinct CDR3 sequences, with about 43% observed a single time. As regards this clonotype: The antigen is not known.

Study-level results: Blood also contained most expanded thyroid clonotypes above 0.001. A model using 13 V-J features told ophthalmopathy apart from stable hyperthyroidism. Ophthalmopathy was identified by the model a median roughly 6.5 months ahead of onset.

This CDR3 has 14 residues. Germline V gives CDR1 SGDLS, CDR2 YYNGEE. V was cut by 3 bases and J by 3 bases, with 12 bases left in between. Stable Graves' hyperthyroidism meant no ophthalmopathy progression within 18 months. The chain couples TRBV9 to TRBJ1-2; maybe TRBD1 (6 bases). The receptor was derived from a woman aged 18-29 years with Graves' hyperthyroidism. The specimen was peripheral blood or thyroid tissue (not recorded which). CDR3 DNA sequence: TGTGCCAGCAGCGCCGGGACATGGGACTATGGCTACACCTTC. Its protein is CASSAGTWDYGYTF.